This TCR beta chain was captured by sequencing in a study of cytomegalovirus exposure and HLA in healthy donors. Produced via immunoSEQ multiplex PCR; TCRdb's table is partial and in-frame only. Of fewer than 150,000 clones listed, approximately 88% are singletons. Findings and limits, study-wide: Cytomegalovirus association was assigned to around 150 TCR beta chains. In vitro, a few CMV-associated chains proved specific for CMV antigens. Cytomegalovirus status, reportedly, was diagnosed with high specificity and sensitivity by the classifier.

Trimming removed 8 bases from V and 0 bases from J, with 11 bases in between. CDR3 length equals 15 residues. Germline values: CDR1 SEHNR, CDR2 FQNEAQ (reference sequence). Separation from the roughly 670-subject first cohort characterized the roughly 120-subject validation cohort, to which the donors belonged. Concerning this clone: The antigen is unknown.

What was sequenced was PBMCs. V is TRBV7-9 and J is TRBJ1-6; no clear D. The sequence derives from a man aged 18 to 30 in good health and CMV-seronegative. The DNA for the CDR3 is TGTGCCAGCTCGCCCTTCAGCTCCTATAATTCACCCCTCCACTTT. As protein: CASSPFSSYNSPLHF.